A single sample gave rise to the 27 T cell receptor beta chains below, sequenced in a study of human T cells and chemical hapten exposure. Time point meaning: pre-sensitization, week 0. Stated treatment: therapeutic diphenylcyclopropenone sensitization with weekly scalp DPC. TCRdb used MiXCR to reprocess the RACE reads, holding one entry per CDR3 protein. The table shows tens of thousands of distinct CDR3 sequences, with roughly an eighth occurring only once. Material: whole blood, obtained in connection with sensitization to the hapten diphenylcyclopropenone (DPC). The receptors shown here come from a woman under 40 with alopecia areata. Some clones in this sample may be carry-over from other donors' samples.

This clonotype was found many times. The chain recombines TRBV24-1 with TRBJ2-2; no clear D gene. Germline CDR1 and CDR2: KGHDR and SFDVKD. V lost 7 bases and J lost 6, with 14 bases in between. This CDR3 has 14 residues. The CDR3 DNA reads TGTGCCACCAGCCCCTCAGGTGATGCCGGGGAGCTGTTTTTT. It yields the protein CATSPSGDAGELFF.

This CDR3 reads CSVVQGSGETQYF. The CDR3 nucleotides are TGCAGCGTTGTACAGGGTTCGGGTGAGACCCAGTACTTC. The chain combines TRBV29-1 with TRBJ2-5; a possible D gene is TRBD1 (6 bases). The CDR3 spans 13 residues. Trimming stripped 4 bases from V and 5 bases from J, with 14 bases between. CDR1 is SQVTM and CDR2 is ANQGSEA in the germline V gene.

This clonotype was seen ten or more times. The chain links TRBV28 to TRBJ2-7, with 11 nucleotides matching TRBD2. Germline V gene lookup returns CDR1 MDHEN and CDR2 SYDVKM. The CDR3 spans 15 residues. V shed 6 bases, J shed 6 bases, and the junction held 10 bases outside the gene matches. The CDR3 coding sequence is TGTGCCAGCAGCCCGGGACTAGCGGCGACTGGCGAGCAGTACTTC. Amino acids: CASSPGLAATGEQYF.

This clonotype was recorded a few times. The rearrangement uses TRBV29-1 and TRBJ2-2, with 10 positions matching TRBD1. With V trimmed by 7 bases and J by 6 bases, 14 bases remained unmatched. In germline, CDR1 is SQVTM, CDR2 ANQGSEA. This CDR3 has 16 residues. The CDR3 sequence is CSAETGTGEEAGELFF. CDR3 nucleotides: TGCAGCGCAGAAACCGGGACAGGGGAAGAAGCCGGGGAGCTGTTTTTT.

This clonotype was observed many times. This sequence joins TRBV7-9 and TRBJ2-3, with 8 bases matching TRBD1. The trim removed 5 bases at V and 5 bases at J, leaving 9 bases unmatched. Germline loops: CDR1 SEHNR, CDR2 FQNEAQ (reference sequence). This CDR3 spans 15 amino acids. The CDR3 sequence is CASSGTQGDQDTQYF. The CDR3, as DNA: TGTGCCAGCAGCGGGACACAGGGGGACCAAGATACGCAGTATTTT.

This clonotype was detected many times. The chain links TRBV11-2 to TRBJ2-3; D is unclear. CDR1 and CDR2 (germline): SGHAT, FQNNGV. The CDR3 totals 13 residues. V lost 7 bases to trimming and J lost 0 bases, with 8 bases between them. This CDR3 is CASTHQSTDTQYF. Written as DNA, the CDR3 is TGTGCCAGCACCCACCAGAGCACAGATACGCAGTATTTT.

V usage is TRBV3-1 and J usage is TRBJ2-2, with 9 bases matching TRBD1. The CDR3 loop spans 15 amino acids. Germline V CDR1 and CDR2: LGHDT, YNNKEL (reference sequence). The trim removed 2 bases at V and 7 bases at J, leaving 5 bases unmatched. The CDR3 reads CASSQQRDRDGELFF. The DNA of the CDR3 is TGTGCCAGCAGCCAACAGCGGGACAGGGACGGGGAGCTGTTTTTT.

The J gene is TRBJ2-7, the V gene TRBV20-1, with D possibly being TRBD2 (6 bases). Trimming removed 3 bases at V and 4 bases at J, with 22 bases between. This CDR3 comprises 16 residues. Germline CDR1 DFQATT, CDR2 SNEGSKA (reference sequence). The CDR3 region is CSASSPRTSLGYEQYF. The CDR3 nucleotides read TGCAGTGCTAGTTCGCCGAGAACTAGCTTAGGGTACGAGCAGTACTTC.

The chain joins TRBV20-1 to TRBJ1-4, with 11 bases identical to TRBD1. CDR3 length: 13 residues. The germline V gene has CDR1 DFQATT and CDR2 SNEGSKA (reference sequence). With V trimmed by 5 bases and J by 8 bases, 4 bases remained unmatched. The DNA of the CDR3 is TGCAGTGCTTCCGGGACAGGGGGAGAAAAACTGTTTTTT. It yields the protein CSASGTGGEKLFF.

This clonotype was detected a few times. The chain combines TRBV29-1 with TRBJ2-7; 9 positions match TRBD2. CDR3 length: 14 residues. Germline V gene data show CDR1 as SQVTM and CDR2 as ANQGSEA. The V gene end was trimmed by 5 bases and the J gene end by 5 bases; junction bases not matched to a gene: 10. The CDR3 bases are TGCAGCGTTACGGCGGCGGGAGGGCCCAACGAGCAGTACTTC. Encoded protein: CSVTAAGGPNEQYF.

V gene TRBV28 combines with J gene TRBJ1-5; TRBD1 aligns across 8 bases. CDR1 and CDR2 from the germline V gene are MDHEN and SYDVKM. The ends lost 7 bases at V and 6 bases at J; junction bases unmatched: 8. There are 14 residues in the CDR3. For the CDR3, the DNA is TGTGCCAGCACTATCAGGGGGCTTGGTCAGCCCCAGCATTTT. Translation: CASTIRGLGQPQHF.

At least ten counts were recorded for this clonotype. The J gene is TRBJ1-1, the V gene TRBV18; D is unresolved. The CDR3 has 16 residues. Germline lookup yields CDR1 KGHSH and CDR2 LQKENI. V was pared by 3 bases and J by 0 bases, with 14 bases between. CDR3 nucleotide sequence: TGTGCCAGCTCACCGGGTAGAAGCCCCATGAACACTGAAGCTTTCTTT. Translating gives CASSPGRSPMNTEAFF.

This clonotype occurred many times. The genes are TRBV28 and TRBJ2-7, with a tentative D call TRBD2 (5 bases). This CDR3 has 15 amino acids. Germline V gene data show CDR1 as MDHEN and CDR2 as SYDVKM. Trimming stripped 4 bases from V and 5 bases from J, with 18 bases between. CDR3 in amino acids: CASSSPAEGVHEQYF. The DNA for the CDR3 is TGTGCCAGCAGTTCCCCCGCTGAGGGAGTGCACGAGCAGTACTTC.

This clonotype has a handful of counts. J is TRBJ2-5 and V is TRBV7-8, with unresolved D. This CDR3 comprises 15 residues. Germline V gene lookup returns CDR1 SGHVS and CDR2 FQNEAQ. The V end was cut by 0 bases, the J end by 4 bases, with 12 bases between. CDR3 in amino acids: CASSLATQSGETQYF. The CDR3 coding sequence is TGTGCCAGCAGCTTAGCGACCCAGTCAGGAGAGACCCAGTACTTC.

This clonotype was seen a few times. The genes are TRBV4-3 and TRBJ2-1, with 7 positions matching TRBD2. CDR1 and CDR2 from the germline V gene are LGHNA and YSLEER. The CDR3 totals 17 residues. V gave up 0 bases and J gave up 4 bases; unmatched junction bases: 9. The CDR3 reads CASSQDRWASGYNEQFF. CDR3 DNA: TGCGCCAGCAGCCAAGATCGGTGGGCTAGCGGATACAATGAGCAGTTCTTC.

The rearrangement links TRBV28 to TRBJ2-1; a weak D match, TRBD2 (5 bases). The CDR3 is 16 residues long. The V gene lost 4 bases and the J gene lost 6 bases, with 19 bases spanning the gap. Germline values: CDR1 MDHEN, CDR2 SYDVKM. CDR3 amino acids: CASSWMNPPGGNEQFF. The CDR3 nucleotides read TGTGCCAGCAGTTGGATGAACCCCCCCGGAGGCAATGAGCAGTTCTTC.

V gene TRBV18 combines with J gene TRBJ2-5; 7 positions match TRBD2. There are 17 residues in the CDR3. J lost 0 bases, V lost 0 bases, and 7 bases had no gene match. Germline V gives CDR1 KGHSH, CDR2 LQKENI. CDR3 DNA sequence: TGTGCCAGCTCACCACCTGCCCCAGCGGGGAACCAAGAGACCCAGTACTTC. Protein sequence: CASSPPAPAGNQETQYF.

The CDR3: CASSQEGRTYEQYF. The CDR3 DNA follows: TGCGCCAGCAGCCAAGAAGGCCGTACCTACGAGCAGTACTTC. The chain uses TRBV4-1 and TRBJ2-7; D ambiguous. CDR1 is MGHRA and CDR2 is YSYEKL in the germline V gene. The CDR3 loop spans 14 amino acids. Trimming stripped 0 bases from V and 2 bases from J, with 8 bases between.

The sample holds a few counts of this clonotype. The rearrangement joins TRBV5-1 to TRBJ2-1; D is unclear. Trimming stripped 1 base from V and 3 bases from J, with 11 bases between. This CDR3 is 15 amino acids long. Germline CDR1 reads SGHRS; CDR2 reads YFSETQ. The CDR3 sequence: CASSLLDGYYNEQFF. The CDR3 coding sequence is TGCGCCAGCAGCTTGTTGGACGGATACTACAATGAGCAGTTCTTC.

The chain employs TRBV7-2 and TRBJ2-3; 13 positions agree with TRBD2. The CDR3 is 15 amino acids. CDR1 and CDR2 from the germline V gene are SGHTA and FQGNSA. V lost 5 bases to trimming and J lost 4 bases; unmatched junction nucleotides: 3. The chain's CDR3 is CASSRTSGSADTQYF. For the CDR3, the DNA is TGTGCCAGCAGCAGGACTAGCGGGAGTGCAGATACGCAGTATTTT.

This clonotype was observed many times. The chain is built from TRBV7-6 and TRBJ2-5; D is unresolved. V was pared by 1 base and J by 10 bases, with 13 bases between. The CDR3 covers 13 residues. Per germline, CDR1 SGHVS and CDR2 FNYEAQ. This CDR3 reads CASSLVGRSSQYF. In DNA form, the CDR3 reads TGTGCCAGCAGCTTAGTTGGACGTTCGAGCCAGTACTTC.

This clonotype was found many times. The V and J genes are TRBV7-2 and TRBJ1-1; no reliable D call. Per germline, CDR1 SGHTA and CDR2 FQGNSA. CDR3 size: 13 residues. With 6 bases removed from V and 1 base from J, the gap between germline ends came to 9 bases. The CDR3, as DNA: TGTGCCAGCAGGTACTCACAGAACACTGAAGCTTTCTTT. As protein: CASRYSQNTEAFF.

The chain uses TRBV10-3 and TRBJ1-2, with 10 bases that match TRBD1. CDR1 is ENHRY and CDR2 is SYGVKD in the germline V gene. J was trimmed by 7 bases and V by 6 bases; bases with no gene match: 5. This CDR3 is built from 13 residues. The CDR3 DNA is TGTGCCATCAGCCCGGGACAGGGGACTGGCTACACCTTC. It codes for CAISPGQGTGYTF.

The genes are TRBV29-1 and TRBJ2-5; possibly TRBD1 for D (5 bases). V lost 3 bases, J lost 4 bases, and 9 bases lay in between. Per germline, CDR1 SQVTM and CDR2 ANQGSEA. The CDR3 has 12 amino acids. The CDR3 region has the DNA TGCAGCGTTGACAGGGCGGCAGAGACCCAGTACTTC. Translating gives CSVDRAAETQYF.

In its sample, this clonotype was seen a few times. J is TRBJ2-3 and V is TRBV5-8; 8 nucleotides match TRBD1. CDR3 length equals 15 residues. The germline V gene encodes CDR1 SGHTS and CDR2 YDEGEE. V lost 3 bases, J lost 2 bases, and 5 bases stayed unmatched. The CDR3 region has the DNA TGTGCCAGCAGCTCGGACAGGGTTTACACAGATACGCAGTATTTT. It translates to CASSSDRVYTDTQYF.

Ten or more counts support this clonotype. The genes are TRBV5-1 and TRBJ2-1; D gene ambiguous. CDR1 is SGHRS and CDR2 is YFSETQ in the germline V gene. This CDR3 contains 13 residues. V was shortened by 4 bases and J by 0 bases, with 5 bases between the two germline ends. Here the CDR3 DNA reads TGCGCCAGCAGCACGAGCTCCTACAATGAGCAGTTCTTC. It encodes CASSTSSYNEQFF.

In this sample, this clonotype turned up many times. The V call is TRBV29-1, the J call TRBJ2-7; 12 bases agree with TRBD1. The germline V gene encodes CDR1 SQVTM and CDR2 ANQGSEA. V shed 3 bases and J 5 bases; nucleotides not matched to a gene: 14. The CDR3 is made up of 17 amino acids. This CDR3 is CSVDVLGGTGGLHEQYF. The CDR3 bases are TGCAGCGTTGATGTGTTAGGAGGGACAGGGGGCTTGCACGAGCAGTACTTC.